These 28 T cell receptor beta chains share one sample of origin, sequenced in a study of shared clonotypes between healthy human individuals. Measured with immunoSEQ multiplex PCR; TCRdb has only the in-frame clones, and not every one. The sample yields approximately 1,500,000 clones, approximately 96% seen once. Sequenced: naive CD4+ T cells sorted from blood. Subset defined: CD45RA+ positively selected. These TCRs come from a man aged 25 to 45 in good health.

Concerning this clone: Sequence at one end of the junction differs from germline and may be a read error. The chain has TRBV27 and TRBJ2-1; 9 bases agree with TRBD2. The CDR3 spans 17 residues. Germline V lookup: CDR1 MNHEY, CDR2 SMNVEV (reference sequence). The CDR3 nucleotides are TGTGCCAGCAGTTGGGGGGTAATGGGACTAGCAGGGTCTGAGGAGTTCTTC. Translated: CASSWGVMGLAGSEEFF.

This chain uses TRBV7-2 with TRBJ2-5, with 8 bases matching TRBD1. This CDR3 contains 14 residues. The germline V gene has CDR1 SGHTA and CDR2 FQGNSA. The ends lost 2 bases at V and 6 bases at J; junction bases unmatched: 5. CDR3 bases: TGTGCCAGCAGCTTATCAGGGGGCGAGAAGACCCAGTACTTC. This encodes CASSLSGGEKTQYF.

The chain uses TRBV5-6 and TRBJ2-5; TRBD1 matches 8 bases. Germline V gene data show CDR1 as SGHDT and CDR2 as YYEEEE. CDR3 size: 17 residues. J lost 5 bases, V lost 4 bases, and 16 bases had no gene match. CDR3 sequence: CASSPLGIAGGLETQYF. DNA of the CDR3: TGTGCCAGCAGCCCCCTCGGTATTGCAGGGGGCTTGGAGACCCAGTACTTC.

V gene TRBV20-1 combines with J gene TRBJ2-1; D gene uncertain. This CDR3 has 11 amino acids. Germline CDR1 DFQATT, CDR2 SNEGSKA (reference sequence). V was trimmed by 5 bases and J by 7 bases, leaving 9 bases between them. In nucleotides, the CDR3 is TGCAGTGCTGTCTATGGGAATGAGCAGTTCTTC. Encoded protein: CSAVYGNEQFF.

This chain joins TRBV28 and TRBJ2-7, with a possible D match to TRBD1 (6 bases). Germline lookup yields CDR1 MDHEN and CDR2 SYDVKM. Trimming cost V 8 bases and J 3 bases, with 23 bases left between them. The CDR3 sequence is 16 residues long. The CDR3 region has the DNA TGTGCCAGCGTACCGGCAGGCCCCGGACAGTTCTACGAGCAGTACTTC. Its translation: CASVPAGPGQFYEQYF.

This clone came up once. This chain links TRBV4-3 with TRBJ1-2; D is perhaps TRBD1 (5 bases). This CDR3 is 15 amino acids long. V was pared by 0 bases and J by 4 bases, with 12 bases between. Per germline, CDR1 LGHNA and CDR2 YSLEER. Here the CDR3 DNA reads TGCGCCAGCAGCCAAGAAGCTGGGGCCCTCTATGGCTACACCTTC. Its translation is CASSQEAGALYGYTF.

CDR3 sequence (DNA): TGCGCCAGCAGCTCGCACGTCTCTACAGATACGCAGTATTTT. Translating gives CASSSHVSTDTQYF. The gene calls are TRBV5-1 and TRBJ2-3; D uncertain. This CDR3 is built from 14 residues. The germline V gene encodes CDR1 SGHRS and CDR2 YFSETQ. V lost 3 bases and J lost 3, with 11 bases in between.

This chain uses TRBV19 with TRBJ2-1, with 10 bases fitting TRBD1. The junction had 7 bases not matched to a gene; V was cut back by 4 bases and J by 10 bases. The germline V gene has CDR1 LNHDA and CDR2 SQIVND (reference sequence). This CDR3 spans 14 amino acids. The CDR3 DNA is TGTGCCAGTAGTAGGGACAGGGGTCCAACGGAGCAGTTCTTC. Amino acids: CASSRDRGPTEQFF.

This clone has only one observation. The rearrangement joins TRBV6-6 to TRBJ2-1; no firm D call. The length of the CDR3 is 14 residues. Trimming left V 2 bases short and J 5 bases short, with 10 bases between. Germline CDR1 and CDR2: MNHNY and SVGAGI (reference sequence). The CDR3 DNA sequence: TGTGCCAGCAGTTACGGCGTGAAAGACAATGAGCAGTTCTTC. As protein: CASSYGVKDNEQFF.

The chain combines TRBV7-6 with TRBJ1-5; D remains unclear. The CDR3 consists of 13 residues. Germline V lookup: CDR1 SGHVS, CDR2 FNYEAQ. Trimming shortened V by 5 bases and J by 10 bases, and 15 bases separated the two germline ends. The chain's CDR3 is CASSREGREPQHF. CDR3 nucleotides: TGTGCCAGCAGCCGAGAGGGCCGGGAACCCCAGCATTTT.

The rearrangement joins TRBV7-2 to TRBJ2-3; 9 nucleotides align to TRBD1. The junction had 6 bases not matched to a gene; V was cut back by 5 bases and J by 3 bases. Germline V lookup: CDR1 SGHTA, CDR2 FQGNSA. CDR3 size: 15 residues. The CDR3 protein is CASSPTGGGTDTQYF. In DNA, the CDR3 is TGTGCCAGCAGCCCAACAGGGGGCGGAACAGATACGCAGTATTTT.

V gene TRBV9 combines with J gene TRBJ2-2, with TRBD1 as a possible D gene (6 bases). The CDR3 spans 14 residues. Trimming shortened V by 2 bases and J by 6 bases, and 11 bases separated the two germline ends. The germline V gene encodes CDR1 SGDLS and CDR2 YYNGEE. The CDR3 here is CASSVAAGAGELFF. As DNA, the CDR3 is TGTGCCAGCAGCGTTGCGGCAGGGGCCGGGGAGCTGTTTTTT.

V and J are TRBV5-1 and TRBJ2-7, with no clear D. Trimming took 0 bases from V and 3 from J, leaving 13 bases between them. Germline assignment: CDR1 SGHRS and CDR2 YFSETQ. This CDR3 has 15 amino acids. CDR3 in DNA: TGCGCCAGCAGCTTGGTGGCGGCTCCAGACTACGAGCAGTACTTC. Its translation: CASSLVAAPDYEQYF.

The rearrangement uses TRBV27 and TRBJ1-4, with 8 bases aligning to TRBD1. Germline CDR1 MNHEY, CDR2 SMNVEV (reference sequence). The CDR3 covers 18 residues. Trimming took 6 bases from V and 0 from J; bases not matched to a gene: 12. Written as DNA, the CDR3 is TGTGCCAGCAGCCCTCGGGACAGGCCTTTAGCAACTAATGAAAAACTGTTTTTT. Translated: CASSPRDRPLATNEKLFF.

The chain combines TRBV7-2 with TRBJ1-4; the D gene is possibly TRBD1 (5 bases). The germline V gene has CDR1 SGHTA and CDR2 FQGNSA. V was cut by 1 base and J by 5 bases, with 17 bases left in between. This CDR3 has 17 residues. The CDR3 sequence is CASSLVGDGRRNEKLFF. The CDR3 nucleotides read TGTGCCAGCAGCTTAGTGGGGGACGGACGCCGGAATGAAAAACTGTTTTTT.

This clone was detected once. J is TRBJ2-3 and V is TRBV9, with D tentatively TRBD1 or TRBD2 (5 bases each). The germline V gene encodes CDR1 SGDLS and CDR2 YYNGEE. With 2 bases removed from V and 2 bases from J, the gap between germline ends came to 12 bases. The CDR3 spans 15 residues. CDR3 coding DNA: TGTGCCAGCAGCGTGGCAGTGGGGACCACAGATACGCAGTATTTT. This translates into CASSVAVGTTDTQYF.

The rearrangement joins TRBV7-6 to TRBJ2-1, with a possible D match to TRBD1 (6 bases). Germline values: CDR1 SGHVS, CDR2 FNYEAQ. Trimming took off 1 base at V and 9 bases at J, with 19 bases between the two ends. The CDR3 consists of 16 residues. CDR3 residues: CASSLGLGRGVSEQFF. The CDR3 DNA follows: TGTGCCAGCAGCTTAGGTCTGGGCAGGGGCGTAAGTGAGCAGTTCTTC.

The chain links TRBV7-9 to TRBJ2-5; D may correspond to TRBD1 or TRBD2 (5 bases each). The V and J ends lost 5 bases and 1 base respectively, with 14 bases between them. Germline CDR1 reads SEHNR; CDR2 reads FQNEAQ (reference sequence). This CDR3 spans 15 amino acids. The DNA for the CDR3 is TGTGCCAGCAGCCCGGAGAGGGGCGGCCAAGAGACCCAGTACTTC. Its protein product is CASSPERGGQETQYF.

This clone was picked up one time. The V call is TRBV6-5, the J call TRBJ1-5; 8 nucleotides line up with TRBD1. Looked up from germline, CDR1 is MNHEY and CDR2 is SVGAGI. The CDR3 has 11 residues. V dropped 4 bases and J dropped 15; count of bases not matched to a gene: 5. The CDR3 loop is CASSSGQGWHF. CDR3 coding DNA: TGTGCCAGCAGTTCCGGACAGGGATGGCATTTT.

This sequence joins TRBV10-3 and TRBJ2-1; the match to TRBD2 covers 7 bases. Losses at the gene ends were 6 bases for V and 6 bases for J; bases not matched to a gene: 11. Germline V gene lookup returns CDR1 ENHRY and CDR2 SYGVKD. The CDR3 is made up of 15 amino acids. The CDR3 DNA is TGTGCCATCAGCGAGCGGGAACCGTCGGCCAATGAGCAGTTCTTC. Translating gives CAISEREPSANEQFF.

The chain employs TRBV5-1 and TRBJ2-7; 9 bases align to TRBD2. The CDR3 is made up of 14 amino acids. Germline V CDR1 and CDR2: SGHRS, YFSETQ. V lost 0 bases, J lost 4 bases, and 2 bases stayed unmatched. CDR3 sequence reads: CASSLASGRYEQYF. The DNA for the CDR3 is TGCGCCAGCAGCTTGGCGAGCGGGAGGTACGAGCAGTACTTC.

The CDR3 here is CASSLGKEDRDYNEQFF. The CDR3 DNA reads TGTGCCAGCAGCTTAGGGAAAGAGGACAGGGATTACAATGAGCAGTTCTTC. This rearrangement joins TRBV5-5 to TRBJ2-1; 8 nucleotides align to TRBD1. The V segment lost 2 bases and the J segment 4 bases; nucleotides outside the gene matches: 11. The CDR3 covers 17 residues. Looked up from germline, CDR1 is SGHKS and CDR2 is YYEKEE (reference sequence).

This chain joins TRBV5-1 and TRBJ2-1; 9 bases align to TRBD2. Germline V CDR1 and CDR2: SGHRS, YFSETQ. The V segment lost 1 base and the J segment 5 bases; nucleotides outside the gene matches: 10. This CDR3 is 17 amino acids long. The CDR3 spells CASSLIQWREGNNEQFF. CDR3 DNA: TGCGCCAGCAGCTTGATTCAGTGGCGGGAGGGCAACAATGAGCAGTTCTTC. Full variable domain (outside the CDR3, taken from reference TRBV5-1 and TRBJ2-1): KAGVTQTPRYLIKTRGQQVTLSCSPISGHRSVSWYQQTPGQGLQFLFEYFSETQRNKGNFPGRFSGRQFSNSRSEMNVSTLELGDSALYLCASSLIQWREGNNEQFFGPGTRLTVL.

The chain is built from TRBV5-5 and TRBJ2-1, with D possibly being TRBD1 (6 bases). Between the trimmed V and J ends, which lost 4 bases and 8 bases, there was a span of 13 bases. In germline, CDR1 is SGHKS, CDR2 YYEKEE (reference sequence). This CDR3 has 13 amino acids. The CDR3 reads CASSLQGLDEQFF. CDR3 in DNA: TGTGCCAGCAGCCTACAGGGTTTGGATGAGCAGTTCTTC.

The V gene is TRBV11-2, the J gene TRBJ1-3; D is unclear. Germline V CDR1 and CDR2: SGHAT, FQNNGV. This CDR3 has 14 amino acids. V lost 6 bases to trimming and J lost 2 bases, with 11 bases between them. CDR3 region: CASRHTVTGNTIYF. CDR3 nucleotides: TGTGCCAGCAGGCATACAGTTACTGGAAACACCATATATTTT.

The genes are TRBV10-3 and TRBJ2-7; 8 positions agree with TRBD1. V trimming: 10 bases; J trimming: 0 bases; junction bases outside the gene matches: 5. The CDR3 spans 13 residues. Germline V lookup: CDR1 ENHRY, CDR2 SYGVKD. CDR3: CASRTGSSYEQYF. In DNA form, the CDR3 reads TGTGCCAGCCGGACAGGGAGCTCCTACGAGCAGTACTTC.

The CDR3 here is CASSAFGANTEAFF. The CDR3 DNA reads as TGTGCCAGCAGCGCTTTTGGGGCGAACACTGAAGCTTTCTTT. The chain joins TRBV5-4 to TRBJ1-1, with D perhaps matching TRBD1 (5 bases). The CDR3 extends over 14 amino acids. With 4 bases removed from V and 1 base from J, the gap between germline ends came to 11 bases. CDR1 is SGHNT and CDR2 is YYREEE in the germline V gene (reference sequence).

V is TRBV5-4 and J is TRBJ2-1, with TRBD2 matching over 14 bases. V shed 5 bases and J 10 bases; nucleotides not matched to a gene: 8. The CDR3 is made up of 15 amino acids. Germline V gene lookup returns CDR1 SGHNT and CDR2 YYREEE (reference sequence). DNA for the CDR3: TGTGCCAGCAGTCCAGGACTAGCGGGAGGAAGCGAGCAGTTCTTC. Translated: CASSPGLAGGSEQFF.